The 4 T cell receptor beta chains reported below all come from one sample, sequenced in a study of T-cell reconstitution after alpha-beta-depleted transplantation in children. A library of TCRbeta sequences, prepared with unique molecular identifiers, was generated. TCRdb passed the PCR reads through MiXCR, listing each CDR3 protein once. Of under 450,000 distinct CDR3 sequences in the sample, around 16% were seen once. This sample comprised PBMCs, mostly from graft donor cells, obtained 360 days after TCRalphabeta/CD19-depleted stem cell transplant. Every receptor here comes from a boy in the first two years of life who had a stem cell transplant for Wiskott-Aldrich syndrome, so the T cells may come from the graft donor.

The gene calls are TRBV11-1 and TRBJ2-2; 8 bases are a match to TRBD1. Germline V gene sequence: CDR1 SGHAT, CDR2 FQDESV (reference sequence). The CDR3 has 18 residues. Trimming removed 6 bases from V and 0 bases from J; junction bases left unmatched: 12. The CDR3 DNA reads TGTGCCAGCAGAATCTTAACCCGGGACAGGTCGAACACCGGGGAGCTGTTTTTT. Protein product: CASRILTRDRSNTGELFF.

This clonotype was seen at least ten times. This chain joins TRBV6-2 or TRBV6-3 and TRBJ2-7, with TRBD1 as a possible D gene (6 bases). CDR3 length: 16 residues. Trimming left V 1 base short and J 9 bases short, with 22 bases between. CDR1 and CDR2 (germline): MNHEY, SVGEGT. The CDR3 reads CASSYLGGVGPLGQYF. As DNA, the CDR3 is TGTGCCAGCAGTTACTTAGGGGGAGTCGGGCCCCTAGGGCAGTACTTC.

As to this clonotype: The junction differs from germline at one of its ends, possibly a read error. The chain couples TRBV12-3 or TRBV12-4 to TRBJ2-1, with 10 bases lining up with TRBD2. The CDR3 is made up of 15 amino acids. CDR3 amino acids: CASTPSSGGYTEQFF. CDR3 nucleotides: TGTGCCAGCACCCCCAGTAGCGGGGGGTACACTGAGCAGTTCTTC.

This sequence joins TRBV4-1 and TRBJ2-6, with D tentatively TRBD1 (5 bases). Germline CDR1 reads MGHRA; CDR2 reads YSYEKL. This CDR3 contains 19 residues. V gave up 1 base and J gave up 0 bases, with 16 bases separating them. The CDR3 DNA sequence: TGCGCCAGCAGCCAAGCAGTGGCAGGGAAAGGCTCTGGGGCCAACGTCCTGACTTTC. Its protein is CASSQAVAGKGSGANVLTF.